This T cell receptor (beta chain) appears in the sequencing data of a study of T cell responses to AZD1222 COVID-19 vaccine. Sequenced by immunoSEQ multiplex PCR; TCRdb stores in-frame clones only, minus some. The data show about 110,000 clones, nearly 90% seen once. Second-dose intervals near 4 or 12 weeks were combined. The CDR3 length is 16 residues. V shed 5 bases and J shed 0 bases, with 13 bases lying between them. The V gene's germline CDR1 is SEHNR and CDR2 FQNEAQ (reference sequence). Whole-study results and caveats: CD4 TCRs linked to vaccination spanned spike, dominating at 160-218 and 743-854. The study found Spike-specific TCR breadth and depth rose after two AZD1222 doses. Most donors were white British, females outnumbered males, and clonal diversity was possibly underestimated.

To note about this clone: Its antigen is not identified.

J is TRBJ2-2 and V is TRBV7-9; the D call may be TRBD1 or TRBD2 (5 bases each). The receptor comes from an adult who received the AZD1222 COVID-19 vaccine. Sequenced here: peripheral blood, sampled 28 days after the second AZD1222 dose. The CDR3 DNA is TGTGCCAGCAGCAACCGGGACGGCCCGAACACCGGGGAGCTGTTTTTT. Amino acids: CASSNRDGPNTGELFF.